This T cell receptor (beta chain) was profiled in a study of OX40 agonist ivuxolimab in advanced cancers. Overall study: Dose-escalation subjects each had hepatocellular carcinoma, melanoma, renal cell or head and neck cancer. Partial response was recorded in three patients: one hepatocellular carcinoma and two cutaneous melanoma cases.

General study findings and limits: Clonal expansion in partial responders at 0.1-3.0 mg/kg ranked among the lowest. The average count of expanded clones was higher among CD8+ T cells than among CD4+.

The data were produced by immunoSEQ multiplex PCR, yet TCRdb's version contains in-frame clones alone and is incomplete. The table has about 70,000 clones, about 91% seen once. With regard to this clone: As yet, its antigen is unknown.

The CDR3 has 13 amino acids. CDR1 MDHEN and CDR2 SYDVKM come from the germline V gene. Trimming removed 5 bases at V and 4 bases at J, with 8 bases between. The receptor comes from an adult with an advanced solid tumor such as melanoma, head and neck, liver or kidney cancer. The V gene is TRBV28, the J gene TRBJ2-2; a weak D match, TRBD2 (6 bases). The sample here was CD4+ or CD8+ T cells sorted from blood, taken in a trial of the OX40 agonist ivuxolimab. The CDR3 here is CASSRLVTGELFF. The CDR3 coding sequence is TGTGCCAGCAGTCGACTAGTCACCGGGGAGCTGTTTTTT.